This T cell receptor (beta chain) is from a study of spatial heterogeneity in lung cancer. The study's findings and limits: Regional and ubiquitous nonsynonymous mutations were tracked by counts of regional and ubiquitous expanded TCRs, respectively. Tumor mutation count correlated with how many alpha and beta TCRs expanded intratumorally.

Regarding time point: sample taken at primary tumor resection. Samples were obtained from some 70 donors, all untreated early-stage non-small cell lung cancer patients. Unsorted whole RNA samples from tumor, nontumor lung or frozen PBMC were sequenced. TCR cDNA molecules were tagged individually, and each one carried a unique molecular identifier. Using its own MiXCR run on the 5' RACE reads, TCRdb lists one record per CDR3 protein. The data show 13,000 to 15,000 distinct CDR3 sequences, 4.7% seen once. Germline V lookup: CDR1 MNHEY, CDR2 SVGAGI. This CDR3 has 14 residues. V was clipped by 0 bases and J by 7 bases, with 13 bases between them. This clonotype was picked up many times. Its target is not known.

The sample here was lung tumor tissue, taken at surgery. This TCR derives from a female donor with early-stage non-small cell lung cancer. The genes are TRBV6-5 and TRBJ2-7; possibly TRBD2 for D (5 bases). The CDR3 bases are TGTGCCAGCAGTTACTCGAGTCGGGGTTCTGAGCAGTACTTC. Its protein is CASSYSSRGSEQYF.